This T cell receptor (beta chain) was sequenced for a study of shared clonotypes between healthy human individuals. The study, taken as a whole, reports: Researchers sampled only blood; tissue repertoires likely differ. Relative to memory subsets, naive subsets generally showed larger estimated richness.

This clone showed up just once. Its antigen is as yet unknown. Other DNA variants within this sample encode the same CDR3. Trimming removed 3 bases at V and 5 bases at J, with 11 bases between. Germline lookup yields CDR1 MNHEY and CDR2 SMNVEV (reference sequence). The CDR3 sequence is 13 residues long. The protocol was immunoSEQ multiplex PCR, while the TCRdb copy is restricted to in-frame clones and leaves out a portion. The sample lists some 1.5 million clones, about 98% occurring once. The TCR was taken from a man aged 25 to 40 in good health. The chain couples TRBV27 to TRBJ2-7; D not certain. Material: naive CD4+ T cells sorted from blood. The subset was: CD45RA+ positively selected. The CDR3 DNA follows: TGTGCCAGCAGTTTCGGTCTAGGGAACGAGCAGTACTTC. This sequence encodes CASSFGLGNEQYF.